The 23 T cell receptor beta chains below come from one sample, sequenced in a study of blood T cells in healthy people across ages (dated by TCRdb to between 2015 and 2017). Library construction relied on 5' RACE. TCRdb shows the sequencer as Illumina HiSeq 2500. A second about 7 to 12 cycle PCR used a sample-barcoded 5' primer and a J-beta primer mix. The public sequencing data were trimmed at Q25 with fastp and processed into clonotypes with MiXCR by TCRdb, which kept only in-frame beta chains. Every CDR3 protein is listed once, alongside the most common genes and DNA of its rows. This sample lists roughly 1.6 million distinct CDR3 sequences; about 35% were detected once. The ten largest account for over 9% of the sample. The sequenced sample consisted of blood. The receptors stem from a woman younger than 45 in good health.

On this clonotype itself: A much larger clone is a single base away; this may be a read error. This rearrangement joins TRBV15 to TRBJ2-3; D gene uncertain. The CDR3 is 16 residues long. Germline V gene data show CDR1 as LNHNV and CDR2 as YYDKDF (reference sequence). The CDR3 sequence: CAISRDVMDALDTQYF. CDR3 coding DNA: TGTGCCATCAGCAGAGATGTAATGGACGCCTTGGATACGCAGTATTTT.

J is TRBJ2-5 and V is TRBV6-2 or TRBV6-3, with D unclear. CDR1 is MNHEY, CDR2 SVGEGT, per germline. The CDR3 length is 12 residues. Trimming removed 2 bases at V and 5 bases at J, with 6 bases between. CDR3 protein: CASSYIGETQYF. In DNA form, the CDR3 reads TGTGCCAGCAGTTACATCGGGGAGACCCAGTACTTC.

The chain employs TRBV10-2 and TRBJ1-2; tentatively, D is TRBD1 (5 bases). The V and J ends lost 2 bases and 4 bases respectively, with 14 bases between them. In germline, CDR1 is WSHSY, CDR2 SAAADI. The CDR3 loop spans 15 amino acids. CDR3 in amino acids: CASSEGTGTPYGYTF. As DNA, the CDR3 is TGCGCCAGCAGTGAGGGTACAGGCACGCCCTATGGCTACACCTTC.

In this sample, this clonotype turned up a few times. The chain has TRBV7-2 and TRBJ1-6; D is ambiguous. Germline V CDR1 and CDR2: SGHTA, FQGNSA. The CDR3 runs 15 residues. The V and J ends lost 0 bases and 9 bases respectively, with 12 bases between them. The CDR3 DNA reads TGTGCCAGCAGCTTAGCAGGCGGGATTAGTTCACCCCTCCACTTT. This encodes CASSLAGGISSPLHF.

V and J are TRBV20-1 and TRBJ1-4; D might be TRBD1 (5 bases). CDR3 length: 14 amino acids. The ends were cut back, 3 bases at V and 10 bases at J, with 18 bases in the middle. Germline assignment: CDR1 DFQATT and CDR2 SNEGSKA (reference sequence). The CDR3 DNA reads TGCAGTGCTAGCACCGGGACCACTTTGACAAAACTGTTTTTT. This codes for CSASTGTTLTKLFF.

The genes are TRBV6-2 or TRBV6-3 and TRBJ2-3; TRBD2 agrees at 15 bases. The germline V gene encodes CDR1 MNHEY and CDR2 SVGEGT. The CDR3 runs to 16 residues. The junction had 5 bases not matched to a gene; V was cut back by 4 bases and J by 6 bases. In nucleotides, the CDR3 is TGTGCCAGCAGTTCGGGACTAGCGGGGGGATGGGATACGCAGTATTTT. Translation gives CASSSGLAGGWDTQYF.

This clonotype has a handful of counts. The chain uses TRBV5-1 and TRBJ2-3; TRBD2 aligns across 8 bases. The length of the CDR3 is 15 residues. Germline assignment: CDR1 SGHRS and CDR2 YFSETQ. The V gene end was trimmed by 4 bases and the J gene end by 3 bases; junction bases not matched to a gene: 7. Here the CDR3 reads CASSQEIAGTDTQYF. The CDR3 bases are TGCGCCAGCAGCCAAGAAATAGCGGGAACAGATACGCAGTATTTT.

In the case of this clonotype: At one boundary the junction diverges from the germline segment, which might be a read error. This CDR3 reads CASSYLDDWSSNEQFF. In DNA form, the CDR3 reads TGTGCCAGCAGTTACCTTGACGATTGGTCCTCCAATGAGCAGTTCTTC. The chain carries TRBV6-2 or TRBV6-3 and TRBJ2-1; the D is unclear. The germline V gene encodes CDR1 MNHEY and CDR2 SVGEGT. The CDR3 spans 16 residues.

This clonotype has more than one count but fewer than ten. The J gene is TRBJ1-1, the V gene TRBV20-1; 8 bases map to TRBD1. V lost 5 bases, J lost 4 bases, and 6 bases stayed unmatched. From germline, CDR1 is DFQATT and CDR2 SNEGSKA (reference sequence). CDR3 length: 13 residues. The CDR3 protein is CSASPDRATEAFF. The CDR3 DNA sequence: TGCAGTGCTTCGCCGGACAGGGCCACTGAAGCTTTCTTT.

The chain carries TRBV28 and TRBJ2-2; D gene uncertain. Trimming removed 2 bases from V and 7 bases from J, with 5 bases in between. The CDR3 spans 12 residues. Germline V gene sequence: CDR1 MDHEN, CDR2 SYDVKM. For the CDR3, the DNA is TGTGCCAGCAGTTTAACCGTCGGGGAGCTGTTTTTT. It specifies CASSLTVGELFF.

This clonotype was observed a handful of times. The CDR3 reads CASSSTGGRAFF. The CDR3 DNA sequence: TGTGCCAGCAGTTCTACAGGGGGAAGGGCTTTCTTT. This chain uses TRBV28 with TRBJ1-1; 8 bases fit TRBD1. The CDR3 is 12 residues long. V lost 4 bases, J lost 11 bases, and 6 bases stayed unmatched. Germline V gene data show CDR1 as MDHEN and CDR2 as SYDVKM.

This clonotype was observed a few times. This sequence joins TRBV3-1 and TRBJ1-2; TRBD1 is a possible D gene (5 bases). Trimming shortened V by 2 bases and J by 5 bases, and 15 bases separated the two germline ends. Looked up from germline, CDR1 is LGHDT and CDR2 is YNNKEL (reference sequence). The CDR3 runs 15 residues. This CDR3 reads CASSQPGRSFYGYTF. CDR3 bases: TGTGCCAGCAGCCAACCGGGACGTTCCTTTTATGGCTACACCTTC. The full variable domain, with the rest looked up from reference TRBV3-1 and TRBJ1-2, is DTAVSQTPKYLVTQMGNDKSIKCEQNLGHDTMYWYKQDSKKFLKIMFSYNNKELIINETVPNRFSPKSPDKAHLNLHINSLELGDSAVYFCASSQPGRSFYGYTFGSGTRLTVV.

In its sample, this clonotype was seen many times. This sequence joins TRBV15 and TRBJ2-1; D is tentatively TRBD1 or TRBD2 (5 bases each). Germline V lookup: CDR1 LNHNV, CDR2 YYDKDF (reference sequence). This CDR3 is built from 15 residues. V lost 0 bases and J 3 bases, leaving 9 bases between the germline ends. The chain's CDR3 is CATSRDWDDYNEQFF. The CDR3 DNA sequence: TGTGCCACCAGCAGAGATTGGGACGACTACAATGAGCAGTTCTTC.

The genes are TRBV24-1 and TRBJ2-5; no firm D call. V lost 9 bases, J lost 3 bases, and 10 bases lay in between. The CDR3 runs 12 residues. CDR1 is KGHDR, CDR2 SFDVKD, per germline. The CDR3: CATRRLEETQYF. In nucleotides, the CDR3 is TGTGCCACCCGTCGTTTGGAAGAGACCCAGTACTTC.

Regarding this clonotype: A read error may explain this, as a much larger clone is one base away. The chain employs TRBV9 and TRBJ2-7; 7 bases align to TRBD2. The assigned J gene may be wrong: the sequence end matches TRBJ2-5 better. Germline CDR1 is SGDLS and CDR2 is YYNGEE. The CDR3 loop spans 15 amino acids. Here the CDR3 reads CASSVGFGGKETQYF. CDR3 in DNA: TGTGCCAGCAGCGTAGGTTTCGGGGGGAAAGAGACCCAGTACTTC.

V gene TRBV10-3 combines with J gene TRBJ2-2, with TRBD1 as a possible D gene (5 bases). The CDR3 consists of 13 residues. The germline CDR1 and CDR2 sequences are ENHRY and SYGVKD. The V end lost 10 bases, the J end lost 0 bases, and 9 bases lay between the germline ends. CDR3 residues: CASRTTNTGELFF. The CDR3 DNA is TGTGCCAGTCGGACAACGAACACCGGGGAGCTGTTTTTT.

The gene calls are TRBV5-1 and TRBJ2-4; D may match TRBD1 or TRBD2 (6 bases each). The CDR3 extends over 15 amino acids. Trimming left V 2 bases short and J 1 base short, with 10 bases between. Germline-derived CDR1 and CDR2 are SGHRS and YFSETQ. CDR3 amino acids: CASSFGGAAKNIQYF. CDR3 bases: TGCGCCAGCAGCTTCGGGGGCGCGGCCAAAAACATTCAGTACTTC. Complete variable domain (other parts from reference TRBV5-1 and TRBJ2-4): KAGVTQTPRYLIKTRGQQVTLSCSPISGHRSVSWYQQTPGQGLQFLFEYFSETQRNKGNFPGRFSGRQFSNSRSEMNVSTLELGDSALYLCASSFGGAAKNIQYFGAGTRLSVL.

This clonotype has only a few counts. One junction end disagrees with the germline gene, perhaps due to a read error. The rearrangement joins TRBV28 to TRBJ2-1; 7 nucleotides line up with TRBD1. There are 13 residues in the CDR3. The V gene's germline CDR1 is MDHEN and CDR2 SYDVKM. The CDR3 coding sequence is TGTACCAGCAGTCCCCGGACAGGCAATGAGCAGTTCTTC. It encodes CTSSPRTGNEQFF.

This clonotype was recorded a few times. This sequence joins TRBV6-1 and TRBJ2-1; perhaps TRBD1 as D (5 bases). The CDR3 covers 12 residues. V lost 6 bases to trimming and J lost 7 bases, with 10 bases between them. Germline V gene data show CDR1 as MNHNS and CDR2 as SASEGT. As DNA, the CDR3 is TGTGCCAGCAGGCGAAAGGGGAATGAGCAGTTCTTC. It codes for CASRRKGNEQFF.

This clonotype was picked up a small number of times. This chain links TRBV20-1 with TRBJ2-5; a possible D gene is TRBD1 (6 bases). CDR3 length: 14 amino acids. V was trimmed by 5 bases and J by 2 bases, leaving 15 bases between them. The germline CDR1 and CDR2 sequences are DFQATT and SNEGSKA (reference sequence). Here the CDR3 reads CSAGDTQIQETQYF. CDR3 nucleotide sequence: TGCAGTGCTGGGGACACACAGATTCAAGAGACCCAGTACTTC.

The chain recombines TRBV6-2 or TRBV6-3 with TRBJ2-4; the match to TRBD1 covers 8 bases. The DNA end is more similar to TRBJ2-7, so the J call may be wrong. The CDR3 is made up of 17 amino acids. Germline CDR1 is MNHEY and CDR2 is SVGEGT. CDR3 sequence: CASSFPQNNRGSYEQYF. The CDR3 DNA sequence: TGTGCCAGCAGTTTTCCCCAGAATAACAGGGGGTCCTACGAGCAGTACTTC.

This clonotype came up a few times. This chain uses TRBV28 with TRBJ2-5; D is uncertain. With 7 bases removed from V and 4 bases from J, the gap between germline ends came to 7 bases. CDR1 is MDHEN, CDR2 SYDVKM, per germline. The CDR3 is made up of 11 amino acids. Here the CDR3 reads CASNEAETQYF. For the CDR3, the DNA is TGTGCCAGCAACGAGGCAGAGACCCAGTACTTC. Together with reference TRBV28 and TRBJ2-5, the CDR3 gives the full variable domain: DVKVTQSSRYLVKRTGEKVFLECVQDMDHENMFWYRQDPGLGLRLIYFSYDVKMKEKGDIPEGYSVSREKKERFSLILESASTNQTSMYLCASNEAETQYFGPGTRLLVL.

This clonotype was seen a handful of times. As DNA, the CDR3 is TGTGCCAGCAGTCGTTATGGGGGTAACACTGAAGCTTTCTTT. It specifies CASSRYGGNTEAFF. The chain couples TRBV12-3 or TRBV12-4 to TRBJ1-1, with D maybe TRBD1 (5 bases). V was pared by 5 bases and J by 2 bases, with 12 bases between. This CDR3 contains 14 residues.